The 26 T cell receptor beta chains listed next were all sequenced from one sample in a study of OX40 agonist ivuxolimab in advanced cancers. Here immunoSEQ multiplex PCR was the method, and the copy in TCRdb shows in-frame clones only, minus some. Of tens of thousands of clones in the sample, about 93% were seen once. The sequenced sample was CD4+ or CD8+ T cells sorted from blood, obtained in a trial of the OX40 agonist ivuxolimab. These TCRs come from an adult with an advanced solid tumor such as melanoma, head and neck, liver or kidney cancer.

This clone appeared a single time. This chain connects TRBV7-8 to TRBJ2-6, with D perhaps matching TRBD1 (5 bases). The CDR3 sequence is 17 residues long. Germline V gene data show CDR1 as SGHVS and CDR2 as FQNEAQ. V was trimmed by 3 bases and J by 0 bases, leaving 12 bases between them. The CDR3 here is CASSFRRVFSGANVLTF. The DNA of the CDR3 is TGTGCCAGCAGCTTTCGCAGGGTCTTCTCTGGGGCCAACGTCCTGACTTTC.

V usage is TRBV30 and J usage is TRBJ1-4; 7 nucleotides agree with TRBD1. With V trimmed by 0 bases and J by 5 bases, 3 bases remained unmatched. This CDR3 is built from 14 residues. Germline CDR1 and CDR2: GTSNPN and SVGIG (reference sequence). The CDR3 spells CAWSVGQINEKLFF. CDR3 sequence (DNA): TGTGCCTGGAGTGTGGGACAGATAAATGAAAAACTGTTTTTT.

The chain recombines TRBV7-9 with TRBJ2-4, with no clear D. This CDR3 region has 15 residues. V gave up 5 bases and J gave up 0 bases, with 11 bases separating them. Germline V gene data show CDR1 as SEHNR and CDR2 as FQNEAQ (reference sequence). The CDR3 is CASSPRVVAKNIQYF. The CDR3 nucleotides read TGTGCCAGCAGCCCACGAGTCGTAGCCAAAAACATTCAGTACTTC.

V usage is TRBV13 and J usage is TRBJ2-3; a weak D match, TRBD2 (6 bases). Trimming pared 4 bases from V and 3 bases from J, leaving 17 bases between. The CDR3 runs to 16 residues. Germline lookup yields CDR1 PRHDT and CDR2 FYEKMQ (reference sequence). DNA of the CDR3: TGTGCCAGCAGCTCGAGGGCCCTCGGAGGGACAGATACGCAGTATTTT. Translated: CASSSRALGGTDTQYF.

This rearrangement joins TRBV5-1 to TRBJ2-2, with TRBD2 identical over 13 bases. The length of the CDR3 is 18 residues. Germline V gene sequence: CDR1 SGHRS, CDR2 YFSETQ. The junction had 6 bases not matched to a gene; V was cut back by 2 bases and J by 2 bases. CDR3: CASSLLAGGPGNTGELFF. CDR3 bases: TGCGCCAGCAGCTTACTAGCGGGAGGGCCGGGCAACACCGGGGAGCTGTTTTTT.

The V and J genes are TRBV18 and TRBJ2-5, with D perhaps matching TRBD2 (6 bases). CDR1 and CDR2 (germline): KGHSH, LQKENI. Deletions cut 5 bases from V and 0 bases from J, with 10 bases between. This CDR3 region has 14 residues. CDR3 in amino acids: CASSGRGNQETQYF. In DNA, the CDR3 is TGTGCCAGCTCAGGCCGGGGGAACCAAGAGACCCAGTACTTC.

The J gene is TRBJ2-2, the V gene TRBV7-3; D unclear. V was cut by 2 bases and J by 6 bases, with 1 base left in between. CDR1 SGHTA and CDR2 FQGTGA come from the germline V gene. This CDR3 comprises 11 residues. The CDR3 DNA reads TGTGCCAGCAGCTTATCCGGGGAGCTGTTTTTT. Amino acids: CASSLSGELFF.

This CDR3 is CASSPYRAGGYEQFF. The DNA for the CDR3 is TGTGCCAGCAGCCCCTACAGAGCGGGAGGCTACGAGCAGTTCTTC. The chain employs TRBV7-8 and TRBJ2-1, with 9 bases matching TRBD2. V lost 5 bases, J lost 10 bases, and 12 bases stayed unmatched. CDR3 length: 15 amino acids. Germline assignment: CDR1 SGHVS and CDR2 FQNEAQ.

This sequence joins TRBV6-6 and TRBJ1-5; TRBD1 might be the D (6 bases). Germline values: CDR1 MNHNY, CDR2 SVGAGI (reference sequence). Trimming took 6 bases from V and 1 from J, leaving 10 bases between them. The CDR3 totals 14 residues. The CDR3 reads CASRGTLSNQPQHF. The CDR3 bases are TGTGCCAGCAGAGGGACATTAAGCAATCAGCCCCAGCATTTT.

The chain links TRBV28 to TRBJ2-1; TRBD2 aligns across 12 bases. V was clipped by 3 bases and J by 9 bases; unmatched bases: 6. CDR3 length: 15 residues. Germline CDR1 reads MDHEN; CDR2 reads SYDVKM. CDR3 nucleotides: TGTGCCAGCAGTTTCCGACTAGCGGGAGCCGTTGAGCAGTTCTTC. Translation gives CASSFRLAGAVEQFF.

The chain has TRBV7-2 and TRBJ2-2; TRBD2 agrees at 15 bases. Germline V gene lookup returns CDR1 SGHTA and CDR2 FQGNSA. The CDR3 length is 17 residues. V lost 4 bases, J lost 6 bases, and 6 bases stayed unmatched. CDR3 loop: CASSSPGLAGGSGELFF. Here the CDR3 DNA reads TGTGCCAGCAGCTCTCCGGGACTAGCGGGAGGCTCCGGGGAGCTGTTTTTT.

The sample holds one count of this clone. The chain combines TRBV18 with TRBJ2-2, with D perhaps TRBD1 (6 bases). Germline V gene sequence: CDR1 KGHSH, CDR2 LQKENI. The V end lost 0 bases, the J end lost 5 bases, and 13 bases lay between the germline ends. The length of the CDR3 is 16 residues. The CDR3 DNA reads as TGTGCCAGCTCACCACCCCCACAGGGTCGGACCGGGGAGCTGTTTTTT. Amino acid sequence: CASSPPPQGRTGELFF.

The chain joins TRBV18 to TRBJ1-2; 10 bases fit TRBD1. The CDR3 consists of 16 residues. CDR1 and CDR2 from the germline V gene are KGHSH and LQKENI. V shed 1 base, J shed 8 bases, and the junction held 10 bases outside the gene matches. Here the CDR3 DNA reads TGTGCCAGCTCACCACGTGAGAGACAGGGGGCGACGGGCTACACCTTC. Translated, it gives CASSPRERQGATGYTF.

This chain links TRBV6-6 with TRBJ2-7, with D perhaps TRBD2 (6 bases). Trimming shortened V by 2 bases and J by 2 bases, and 13 bases separated the two germline ends. CDR1 is MNHNY, CDR2 SVGAGI, per germline (reference sequence). This CDR3 has 15 residues. CDR3 coding DNA: TGTGCCAGCAGTTACGCCGGGACTTTTACCTACGAGCAGTACTTC. Its protein product is CASSYAGTFTYEQYF.

CDR3 sequence reads: CASSAIGSTAREETQYF. In DNA, the CDR3 is TGTGCCAGCAGTGCTATAGGTAGCACAGCCCGAGAAGAGACCCAGTACTTC. The rearrangement joins TRBV25-1 to TRBJ2-5; unclear D gene. This CDR3 is built from 17 residues. The germline CDR1 and CDR2 sequences are MGHDK and SYGVNS. V was clipped by 4 bases and J by 3 bases, with 21 bases between them. Based on the CDR3 plus reference TRBV25-1 and TRBJ2-5, the full variable domain is EADIYQTPRYLVIGTGKKITLECSQTMGHDKMYWYQQDPGMELHLIHYSYGVNSTEKGDLSSESTVSRIRTEHFPLTLESARPSHTSQYLCASSAIGSTAREETQYFGPGTRLLVL.

This chain links TRBV5-1 with TRBJ2-5; the match to TRBD1 covers 10 bases. Trimming at V came to 4 bases and at J to 0 bases, leaving 3 bases not matched to a gene. CDR1 is SGHRS, CDR2 YFSETQ, per germline. The CDR3 runs to 15 residues. The CDR3 region is CASSPGTGDQETQYF. The CDR3 nucleotides are TGCGCCAGCAGCCCCGGGACAGGGGACCAAGAGACCCAGTACTTC. The whole variable domain, remainder taken from reference TRBV5-1 and TRBJ2-5, is KAGVTQTPRYLIKTRGQQVTLSCSPISGHRSVSWYQQTPGQGLQFLFEYFSETQRNKGNFPGRFSGRQFSNSRSEMNVSTLELGDSALYLCASSPGTGDQETQYFGPGTRLLVL.

The V and J genes are TRBV5-5 and TRBJ2-5, with 8 bases that match TRBD1. This CDR3 is built from 15 residues. The V and J ends lost 0 bases and 3 bases, in that order; junction bases with no gene match: 4. Looked up from germline, CDR1 is SGHKS and CDR2 is YYEKEE (reference sequence). The CDR3 sequence: CASSLGPGGEETQYF. In DNA form, the CDR3 reads TGTGCCAGCAGCTTGGGTCCAGGGGGCGAAGAGACCCAGTACTTC. The full variable domain, with the rest looked up from reference TRBV5-5 and TRBJ2-5, is DAGVTQSPTHLIKTRGQQVTLRCSPISGHKSVSWYQQVLGQGPQFIFQYYEKEERGRGNFPDRFSARQFPNYSSELNVNALLLGDSALYLCASSLGPGGEETQYFGPGTRLLVL.

The rearrangement links TRBV28 to TRBJ1-4; 10 bases are shared with TRBD1. Germline V gene lookup returns CDR1 MDHEN and CDR2 SYDVKM. Trimming cost V 4 bases and J 1 base; bases outside gene matches: 6. CDR3 length equals 17 residues. CDR3 region: CASSSTGTGETNEKLFF. The DNA for the CDR3 is TGTGCCAGCAGTTCCACCGGGACAGGGGAAACTAATGAAAAACTGTTTTTT.

This chain uses TRBV19 with TRBJ2-3; TRBD2 might be the D (6 bases). Deletions cut 10 bases from V and 4 bases from J, with 21 bases between. Germline V CDR1 and CDR2: LNHDA, SQIVND (reference sequence). The CDR3 extends over 15 amino acids. The CDR3 protein is CAIPTGSPVSDTQYF. The CDR3 bases are TGTGCCATCCCGACCGGGAGTCCTGTTTCAGATACGCAGTATTTT. The full variable domain, rest sourced from reference TRBV19 and TRBJ2-3, is DGGITQSPKYLFRKEGQNVTLSCEQNLNHDAMYWYRQDPGQGLRLIYYSQIVNDFQKGDIAEGYSVSREKKESFPLTVTSAQKNPTAFYLCAIPTGSPVSDTQYFGPGTRLTVL.

The V gene is TRBV7-2, the J gene TRBJ2-7; 11 bases fit TRBD2. CDR1 and CDR2 from the germline V gene are SGHTA and FQGNSA. The CDR3 runs to 18 residues. Germline trimming cut 1 base from V and 9 bases from J; bases unmatched to any gene: 17. CDR3 in DNA: TGTGCCAGCAGCTTAGTCCCGGGACAGCGGACTAGCGGGCTATTGCAGTACTTC. Protein sequence: CASSLVPGQRTSGLLQYF.

The chain combines TRBV7-2 with TRBJ2-1; D is unclear. CDR1 and CDR2 from the germline V gene are SGHTA and FQGNSA. Trimming cost V 5 bases and J 6 bases, with 11 bases left between them. The CDR3 is made up of 13 amino acids. This CDR3 reads CASSPGLPNEQFF. CDR3 nucleotide sequence: TGTGCCAGCAGCCCTGGCCTGCCCAATGAGCAGTTCTTC.

The table lists this clone with a count of one. The CDR3 bases are TGTGCCAGCAGCTTAGCGAAGCGGGAGCGGCCCCCCTACGAGCAGTACTTC. It is translated as CASSLAKRERPPYEQYF. The gene calls are TRBV7-6 and TRBJ2-7, with 8 bases lining up with TRBD2. This CDR3 contains 17 residues. Losses at the gene ends were 0 bases for V and 2 bases for J; bases not matched to a gene: 9. Germline CDR1 reads SGHVS; CDR2 reads FNYEAQ.

The chain employs TRBV28 and TRBJ1-4, with TRBD1 matching 9 bases. Germline V lookup: CDR1 MDHEN, CDR2 SYDVKM. Losses at the gene ends were 3 bases for V and 8 bases for J; bases not matched to a gene: 7. CDR3 length equals 15 residues. The CDR3 DNA reads as TGTGCCAGCAGTTTCCCGGGACAGGGAGGGGAAAAACTGTTTTTT. This gives the protein CASSFPGQGGEKLFF.

V gene TRBV7-9 combines with J gene TRBJ2-4; tentatively, D is TRBD1 or TRBD2 (5 bases each). Germline assignment: CDR1 SEHNR and CDR2 FQNEAQ (reference sequence). V lost 4 bases, J lost 6 bases, and 16 bases lay in between. CDR3 length: 15 residues. The CDR3 loop is CASSWGPMTGNIQYF. CDR3 DNA sequence: TGTGCCAGCAGCTGGGGACCCATGACCGGAAACATTCAGTACTTC.

The chain joins TRBV7-9 to TRBJ2-1; D may match TRBD1 or TRBD2 (5 bases each). V shed 3 bases and J shed 8 bases, with 14 bases lying between them. Germline-derived CDR1 and CDR2 are SEHNR and FQNEAQ (reference sequence). The CDR3 contains 14 residues. CDR3 sequence (DNA): TGTGCCAGCAGCTTTGAGGGGCGTATCGATGAGCAGTTCTTC. Protein sequence: CASSFEGRIDEQFF.

V is TRBV2 and J is TRBJ2-2, with D possibly matching TRBD1 (6 bases). Trimming cost V 9 bases and J 4 bases, with 9 bases left between them. CDR1 is SNHLY, CDR2 FYNNEI, per germline. This CDR3 is 12 amino acids long. The CDR3 coding sequence is TGTGCCAGTGGACAGATCACCGGGGAGCTGTTTTTT. This translates into CASGQITGELFF.